One and the same sample provided the 16 T cell receptor beta chains below, sequenced in a study of CD8 T cells in ankylosing spondylitis. TCRdb ran MiXCR on the 5' RACE reads and lists one entry per CDR3 protein. The sample shows tens of thousands of distinct CDR3 sequences, around 27% of them seen only once. The sequencing sample was made of blood, either unsorted or a sorted T cell fraction (not recorded which). The receptors were gathered from a male donor with ankylosing spondylitis or in good health (not recorded which).

The gene calls are TRBV28 and TRBJ2-3; no firm D call. V lost 6 bases to trimming and J lost 0 bases, with 16 bases between them. Per the germline V gene, CDR1 is MDHEN and CDR2 is SYDVKM. The CDR3 sequence is 16 residues long. CDR3 region: CASSPWRDPSTDTQYF. CDR3 sequence (DNA): TGTGCCAGCAGCCCATGGAGAGACCCTAGCACAGATACGCAGTATTTT.

This clonotype was detected only a few times. The CDR3 spells CASSQRGGTEAFF. The CDR3 nucleotides read TGTGCCAGCAGCCAGAGGGGAGGGACTGAAGCTTTCTTT. The rearrangement uses TRBV3-1 and TRBJ1-1, with a tentative D call TRBD1 (5 bases). Per germline, CDR1 LGHDT and CDR2 YNNKEL (reference sequence). Trimming removed 3 bases from V and 5 bases from J, with 10 bases in between. The length of the CDR3 is 13 residues.

V and J are TRBV6-6 and TRBJ1-2; D not certain. V lost 8 bases, J lost 1 base, and 5 bases lay in between. Germline assignment: CDR1 MNHNY and CDR2 SVGAGI (reference sequence). The CDR3 runs 11 residues. The chain's CDR3 is CASGYNYGYTF. In DNA form, the CDR3 reads TGTGCCAGCGGCTATAACTATGGCTACACCTTC.

The genes are TRBV5-1 and TRBJ1-6; D perhaps matches TRBD1 (5 bases). Germline V gene sequence: CDR1 SGHRS, CDR2 YFSETQ. This CDR3 is built from 16 residues. V dropped 5 bases and J dropped 5 bases, with 17 bases sitting between them. CDR3 residues: CASRIRAGRNNSPLHF. For the CDR3, the DNA is TGCGCCAGCAGAATCCGGGCAGGGAGGAATAATTCACCCCTCCACTTT.

The CDR3 DNA follows: TGTGCCAGCAGTTTAATGGGCACGAGCGAGACCCAGTACTTC. Protein sequence: CASSLMGTSETQYF. V usage is TRBV12-3 or TRBV12-4 and J usage is TRBJ2-5; D is uncertain. This CDR3 is 14 amino acids long. V lost 2 bases and J 5 bases, leaving 12 bases between the germline ends.

This clonotype was seen at least ten times. The chain recombines TRBV7-7 with TRBJ2-1, with D unresolved. CDR1 is SSHAT and CDR2 is FNYEAQ in the germline V gene (reference sequence). Between the trimmed V and J ends, which lost 6 bases and 4 bases, there was a span of 16 bases. CDR3 length equals 15 residues. CDR3 sequence (DNA): TGTGCCAGCAGTTCCGACCCGACGGGTTACAATGAGCAGTTCTTC. Its translation: CASSSDPTGYNEQFF.

This clonotype was recorded at least ten times. This rearrangement joins TRBV12-3 or TRBV12-4 to TRBJ1-3, with 8 bases matching TRBD1. The V and J ends lost 5 bases and 4 bases, in that order; junction bases with no gene match: 4. This CDR3 is built from 14 residues. In nucleotides, the CDR3 is TGTGCCAGCAGTCATACAGGGGGAGGAAACACCATATATTTT. This sequence encodes CASSHTGGGNTIYF.

This clonotype appeared many times. The V gene is TRBV20-1, the J gene TRBJ2-1, with D perhaps TRBD2 (6 bases). In germline, CDR1 is DFQATT, CDR2 SNEGSKA (reference sequence). CDR3 length: 13 amino acids. Trimming took 6 bases from V and 9 from J, leaving 18 bases between them. The CDR3 reads CSAPGQGRGEQFF. The CDR3 DNA follows: TGCAGTGCCCCTGGGCAAGGGCGGGGTGAGCAGTTCTTC.

This clonotype was seen a few times. The chain employs TRBV20-1 and TRBJ2-5; TRBD2 aligns across 8 bases. The V gene end was trimmed by 2 bases and the J gene end by 2 bases; junction bases not matched to a gene: 7. The CDR3 spans 15 residues. CDR1 and CDR2 (germline): DFQATT, SNEGSKA (reference sequence). As DNA, the CDR3 is TGCAGTGCTAGACCGACGATAGCGGGGCAAGAGACCCAGTACTTC. This encodes CSARPTIAGQETQYF.

The gene calls are TRBV5-1 and TRBJ1-5; tentatively, D is TRBD1 (5 bases). V was cut by 2 bases and J by 0 bases, with 9 bases left in between. CDR1 is SGHRS, CDR2 YFSETQ, per germline. The CDR3 extends over 15 amino acids. The CDR3 protein is CASSFTGDSNQPQHF. In nucleotides, the CDR3 is TGCGCCAGCAGCTTTACAGGCGATAGCAATCAGCCCCAGCATTTT.

The CDR3 nucleotides are TGCGCCAGCAGCTTGTCAAACCTAGGCGGCACTGAAGCTTTCTTT. It translates to CASSLSNLGGTEAFF. J is TRBJ1-1 and V is TRBV5-1; D gene ambiguous. V gave up 1 base and J gave up 4 bases, with 14 bases separating them. Germline V gene lookup returns CDR1 SGHRS and CDR2 YFSETQ. The CDR3 contains 15 residues. The whole variable domain, filled in from reference TRBV5-1 and TRBJ1-1, reads KAGVTQTPRYLIKTRGQQVTLSCSPISGHRSVSWYQQTPGQGLQFLFEYFSETQRNKGNFPGRFSGRQFSNSRSEMNVSTLELGDSALYLCASSLSNLGGTEAFFGQGTRLTVV.

V gene TRBV6-1 combines with J gene TRBJ1-6; D is possibly TRBD1 (6 bases). V gave up 6 bases and J gave up 9 bases, with 18 bases separating them. Germline CDR1 MNHNS, CDR2 SASEGT. The CDR3 spans 15 residues. The DNA for the CDR3 is TGTGCCAGCAGACTGGACAGTAGAGAGAGTTCACCCCTCCACTTT. Protein: CASRLDSRESSPLHF.

This clonotype turned up a few times. V gene TRBV5-5 combines with J gene TRBJ2-5; tentative D call: TRBD1 (5 bases). Germline CDR1 is SGHKS and CDR2 is YYEKEE (reference sequence). There are 16 residues in the CDR3. Trimming took off 4 bases at V and 2 bases at J, with 18 bases between the two ends. In nucleotides, the CDR3 is TGTGCCAGCAGCCAGGGCCGGCTCGCTATACAAGAGACCCAGTACTTC. It encodes CASSQGRLAIQETQYF.

This clonotype was seen a handful of times. This chain uses TRBV20-1 with TRBJ2-1; D is undetermined. Germline-derived CDR1 and CDR2 are DFQATT and SNEGSKA (reference sequence). This CDR3 spans 13 amino acids. Trimming stripped 6 bases from V and 8 bases from J, with 17 bases between. CDR3 DNA: TGCAGTGCGGTCGAAACGTACCGGGATGAGCAGTTCTTC. Translated: CSAVETYRDEQFF.

The chain carries TRBV20-1 and TRBJ1-1; D gene unclear. The V and J ends lost 6 bases and 5 bases respectively, with 16 bases between them. Germline V gene lookup returns CDR1 DFQATT and CDR2 SNEGSKA (reference sequence). This CDR3 is 13 amino acids long. CDR3: CSAVPSDWTEAFF. The DNA for the CDR3 is TGCAGTGCAGTCCCGTCGGACTGGACTGAAGCTTTCTTT.

This clonotype was found a few times. The rearrangement uses TRBV11-2 and TRBJ2-5; D remains unclear. The germline CDR1 and CDR2 sequences are SGHAT and FQNNGV. The CDR3 spans 14 residues. V shed 1 base and J shed 5 bases, with 11 bases lying between them. The CDR3 reads CASSLVHGQETQYF. The CDR3 bases are TGTGCCAGCAGCTTAGTCCATGGGCAGGAGACCCAGTACTTC.